These 27 T cell receptor beta chains were all obtained from the same sample, sequenced in a study of a mutant IDH1 vaccine in newly diagnosed glioma. The antigens these receptors bind are not known. Generated by immunoSEQ multiplex PCR, the TCRdb table keeps only in-frame clones and is missing some. The sample has approximately 25,000 clones, 77% seen once; the top ten hold about a tenth. Time point described: week 5, during vaccination. Doses of 300 ug of mutant IDH1 20-mer peptide were given with topical imiquimod. The sequencing used PBMCs, collected from a glioma patient whose treatment included an IDH1 peptide vaccine. These receptors were taken from a man aged 35 to 55 with glioma.

The CDR3 DNA follows: TGCGCCAGCAGCCAATCCAGCGGGCCGAACAATGAGCAGTTCTTC. Protein product: CASSQSSGPNNEQFF. J is TRBJ2-1 and V is TRBV4-1, with D perhaps TRBD2 (6 bases). The CDR3 runs to 15 residues. V lost 2 bases and J 5 bases, leaving 13 bases between the germline ends. Germline CDR1 reads MGHRA; CDR2 reads YSYEKL.

CDR3 loop: CASGDTSYNEQFF. Here the CDR3 DNA reads TGCGCCAGCGGGGACACGTCCTACAATGAGCAGTTCTTC. The gene calls are TRBV5-1 and TRBJ2-1, with a weak D call TRBD1 (6 bases). The germline V gene has CDR1 SGHRS and CDR2 YFSETQ. V lost 7 bases, J lost 1 base, and 9 bases lay in between. The CDR3 runs to 13 residues. Supplemented by reference TRBV5-1 and TRBJ2-1, the full variable domain reads KAGVTQTPRYLIKTRGQQVTLSCSPISGHRSVSWYQQTPGQGLQFLFEYFSETQRNKGNFPGRFSGRQFSNSRSEMNVSTLELGDSALYLCASGDTSYNEQFFGPGTRLTVL.

The V call is TRBV25-1, the J call TRBJ2-1; TRBD2 matches at 12 bases. CDR3 length equals 15 residues. V shed 6 bases, J shed 7 bases, and the junction held 7 bases outside the gene matches. Germline CDR1 reads MGHDK; CDR2 reads SYGVNS. Here the CDR3 reads CASSPGLAGRNEQFF. The CDR3 region has the DNA TGTGCCAGCAGCCCGGGACTAGCGGGTCGGAATGAGCAGTTCTTC. The whole variable domain, filled in from reference TRBV25-1 and TRBJ2-1, reads EADIYQTPRYLVIGTGKKITLECSQTMGHDKMYWYQQDPGMELHLIHYSYGVNSTEKGDLSSESTVSRIRTEHFPLTLESARPSHTSQYLCASSPGLAGRNEQFFGPGTRLTVL.

The chain links TRBV5-8 to TRBJ1-3; 7 bases align to TRBD1. Per germline, CDR1 SGHTS and CDR2 YDEGEE. J was trimmed by 5 bases and V by 4 bases; bases with no gene match: 9. CDR3 length: 15 amino acids. CDR3 sequence: CASSTGTVIRNTIYF. CDR3 bases: TGTGCCAGCAGCACCGGGACAGTGATTAGAAACACCATATATTTT.

This clone was counted a single time. The rearrangement links TRBV4-3 to TRBJ2-7; no firm D call. The CDR3 has 15 amino acids. Germline CDR1 reads LGHNA; CDR2 reads YSLEER. V lost 0 bases and J 2 bases, leaving 11 bases between the germline ends. For the CDR3, the DNA is TGCGCCAGCAGCCAAGATCCCGTCCGGACCTACGAGCAGTACGTC. Amino acid sequence: CASSQDPVRTYEQYV.

This chain joins TRBV5-1 and TRBJ2-3; D is uncertain. Trimming cost V 3 bases and J 2 bases, with 13 bases left between them. The CDR3 runs to 15 residues. Germline V gene lookup returns CDR1 SGHRS and CDR2 YFSETQ. The DNA for the CDR3 is TGCGCCAGCAGCTCGGAAAGGGATATCACAGATACGCAGTATTTT. As protein: CASSSERDITDTQYF.

A single count supports this clone. This chain joins TRBV7-6 and TRBJ2-2; 7 bases line up with TRBD1. This CDR3 contains 13 residues. J gave up 6 bases and V 5 bases, and 3 bases lay outside the gene matches. Germline loops: CDR1 SGHVS, CDR2 FNYEAQ. The CDR3 loop reads CASSHDRAGELFF. Here the CDR3 DNA reads TGTGCCAGCAGCCACGACAGGGCCGGGGAGCTGTTTTTT.

The V gene is TRBV7-9, the J gene TRBJ2-5, with unresolved D. This CDR3 is built from 11 residues. The germline V and J ends were trimmed by 5 bases and 3 bases, with 4 bases remaining between them. From germline, CDR1 is SEHNR and CDR2 FQNEAQ (reference sequence). DNA of the CDR3: TGTGCCAGCAGCGTAAAAGAGACCCAGTACTTC. It translates to CASSVKETQYF.

The chain carries TRBV4-1 and TRBJ2-7; D tentatively reads TRBD1 or TRBD2 (5 bases each). V was pared by 0 bases and J by 3 bases, with 15 bases between. The germline V gene encodes CDR1 MGHRA and CDR2 YSYEKL. The CDR3 sequence is 16 residues long. The CDR3 is CASSQEWDQTNYEQYF. Written as DNA, the CDR3 is TGCGCCAGCAGCCAAGAATGGGACCAGACAAACTACGAGCAGTACTTC.

This chain connects TRBV5-1 to TRBJ1-5, with D perhaps matching TRBD1 (5 bases). Germline lookup yields CDR1 SGHRS and CDR2 YFSETQ. The CDR3 is 15 amino acids. Trimming took off 4 bases at V and 3 bases at J, with 14 bases between the two ends. The chain's CDR3 is CASSGDGGSNQPQHF. CDR3 bases: TGCGCCAGCAGCGGGGATGGGGGTTCCAATCAGCCCCAGCATTTT.

A remark on this clone: Relative to the germline gene, one junction end is altered; a read error may explain this. Other DNA sequences in the same sample also yield this CDR3. The chain uses TRBV27 and TRBJ2-3; D possibly corresponds to TRBD1 (5 bases). Germline V lookup: CDR1 MNHEY, CDR2 SMNVEV (reference sequence). This CDR3 has 13 amino acids. This chain's CDR3 is CASTRAPTDTQYF. CDR3 sequence (DNA): TGTGCCAGCACCAGGGCCCCCACAGATACGCAGTACTTT.

V and J are TRBV4-3 and TRBJ2-7; D possibly corresponds to TRBD1 (6 bases). The CDR3 totals 14 residues. The germline V and J ends were trimmed by 0 bases and 2 bases, with 8 bases remaining between them. Germline V CDR1 and CDR2: LGHNA, YSLEER. In DNA, the CDR3 is TGCGCCAGCAGCCAAGATTGGGGGCCCTACGAGCAGTACGTC. Encoded protein: CASSQDWGPYEQYV.

The CDR3 spells CASSIGRANYGYTF. The CDR3 bases are TGTGCCAGTAGTATCGGAAGAGCTAACTATGGCTACACCTTC. This rearrangement joins TRBV19 to TRBJ1-2; no clear D. The CDR3 extends over 14 amino acids. V gave up 3 bases and J gave up 0 bases, with 8 bases separating them. The V gene's germline CDR1 is LNHDA and CDR2 SQIVND (reference sequence).

This clone occurred a few times. The chain joins TRBV2 to TRBJ2-2; a possible D gene is TRBD1 (6 bases). The CDR3 runs to 14 residues. CDR1 and CDR2 from the germline V gene are SNHLY and FYNNEI. With 6 bases removed from V and 7 bases from J, the gap between germline ends came to 15 bases. The CDR3 nucleotides are TGTGCCAGCAGAGGAAGTACAGGGATCGGGGAGCTGTTTTTT. This sequence encodes CASRGSTGIGELFF.

CDR3: CASSVEVAGEGGELFF. CDR3 bases: TGTGCCAGCAGCGTGGAGGTAGCGGGAGAAGGCGGGGAGCTGTTTTTT. The chain uses TRBV9 and TRBJ2-2; 9 bases are shared with TRBD2. Germline values: CDR1 SGDLS, CDR2 YYNGEE. J was trimmed by 7 bases and V by 2 bases; bases with no gene match: 9. CDR3 size: 16 residues. The complete variable domain, with remaining parts taken from reference TRBV9 and TRBJ2-2, reads DSGVTQTPKHLITATGQRVTLRCSPRSGDLSVYWYQQSLDQGLQFLIQYYNGEERAKGNILERFSAQQFPDLHSELNLSSLELGDSALYFCASSVEVAGEGGELFFGEGSRLTVL.

The V gene is TRBV29-1, the J gene TRBJ2-5; D remains ambiguous. This CDR3 has 13 amino acids. Germline V gives CDR1 SQVTM, CDR2 ANQGSEA. Between the trimmed V and J ends, which lost 6 bases and 1 base, there was a span of 12 bases. CDR3 sequence (DNA): TGCAGCGTGGGTAACAGTTTCCAAGAGACCCAGTACTTC. The encoded protein is CSVGNSFQETQYF. Looking up the rest from reference TRBV29-1 and TRBJ2-5 gives the full variable domain: SAVISQKPSRDICQRGTSLTIQCQVDSQVTMMFWYRQQPGQSLTLIATANQGSEATYESGFVIDKFPISRPNLTFSTLTVSNMSPEDSSIYLCSVGNSFQETQYFGPGTRLLVL.

The V gene is TRBV7-2, the J gene TRBJ2-4; 7 bases are a match to TRBD1. There are 15 residues in the CDR3. CDR1 SGHTA and CDR2 FQGNSA come from the germline V gene. V lost 3 bases, J lost 3 bases, and 5 bases stayed unmatched. For the CDR3, the DNA is TGTGCCAGCAGCTTTGTCGCAGGGGGCAAAAACATTCAGTACTTC. The encoded protein is CASSFVAGGKNIQYF.

This chain joins TRBV6-6 and TRBJ1-2, with D perhaps matching TRBD1 (5 bases). Germline V CDR1 and CDR2: MNHNY, SVGAGI (reference sequence). V was pared by 2 bases and J by 7 bases, with 11 bases between. The CDR3 covers 13 residues. CDR3 sequence: CASSYGGVLGYTF. CDR3 sequence (DNA): TGTGCCAGCAGTTACGGGGGGGTCCTTGGCTACACCTTC.

The gene calls are TRBV15 and TRBJ1-2; 7 bases fit TRBD1. Germline assignment: CDR1 LNHNV and CDR2 YYDKDF (reference sequence). The V segment lost 3 bases and the J segment 4 bases; nucleotides outside the gene matches: 8. This CDR3 is built from 15 residues. Written as DNA, the CDR3 is TGTGCCACCAGCAGGGGGACAGAGCTTAGCTATGGCTACACCTTC. This translates into CATSRGTELSYGYTF.

The genes are TRBV6-1 and TRBJ1-5; the D is unclear. Between the trimmed V and J ends, which lost 2 bases and 4 bases, there was a span of 15 bases. Germline V gene data show CDR1 as MNHNS and CDR2 as SASEGT. The CDR3 is 16 amino acids. The CDR3 loop is CASSELVGQANQPQHF. For the CDR3, the DNA is TGTGCCAGCAGTGAACTCGTTGGGCAGGCTAATCAGCCCCAGCATTTT.

The chain uses TRBV5-1 and TRBJ2-1; 11 bases are shared with TRBD2. Germline CDR1 reads SGHRS; CDR2 reads YFSETQ. The CDR3 is 15 amino acids. Trimming removed 4 bases from V and 3 bases from J; junction bases left unmatched: 3. The CDR3 spells CASSTGLADYNEQFF. CDR3 nucleotide sequence: TGCGCCAGCAGCACGGGACTAGCGGACTACAATGAGCAGTTCTTC.

The CDR3 spells CATSITQGGNEKLFF. The CDR3 nucleotides are TGTGCCACCAGCATAACCCAGGGAGGGAATGAAAAACTGTTTTTT. The rearrangement joins TRBV15 to TRBJ1-4, with D tentatively TRBD1 (5 bases). Trimming took 4 bases from V and 5 from J, leaving 14 bases between them. The CDR3 is made up of 15 amino acids. Germline V gene lookup returns CDR1 LNHNV and CDR2 YYDKDF (reference sequence).

This clone showed up just a few times. The chain is built from TRBV6-1 and TRBJ2-1; 12 nucleotides align to TRBD2. The CDR3 length is 15 residues. Trimming removed 3 bases from V and 4 bases from J; junction bases left unmatched: 1. Germline values: CDR1 MNHNS, CDR2 SASEGT. CDR3 in amino acids: CASSEGLAGYNEQFF. The DNA of the CDR3 is TGTGCCAGCAGTGAGGGACTAGCGGGTTACAATGAGCAGTTCTTC.

The rearrangement joins TRBV5-4 to TRBJ2-7, with D possibly matching TRBD2 (6 bases). Trimming left V 3 bases short and J 4 bases short, with 17 bases between. This CDR3 spans 15 amino acids. Germline V gives CDR1 SGHNT, CDR2 YYREEE (reference sequence). This chain's CDR3 is CASSSGRDSRYEQYF. The CDR3, as DNA: TGTGCCAGCAGCTCAGGAAGGGACTCCAGGTACGAGCAGTACTTC.

The rearrangement links TRBV9 to TRBJ2-3; tentatively, D is TRBD1 or TRBD2 (6 bases each). This CDR3 region has 16 residues. CDR1 is SGDLS and CDR2 is YYNGEE in the germline V gene. The V end was cut by 3 bases, the J end by 6 bases, with 20 bases between. The CDR3 bases are TGTGCCAGCAGCGGAGGGGACGGGGGACACCAGGATACGCAGTATTTT. Translation: CASSGGDGGHQDTQYF.

The rearrangement joins TRBV9 to TRBJ1-4; TRBD1 agrees at 7 bases. In germline, CDR1 is SGDLS, CDR2 YYNGEE. CDR3 length: 15 residues. The J segment lost 7 bases and the V segment lost 0 bases, leaving 6 bases of the junction unmatched. Written as DNA, the CDR3 is TGTGCCAGCAGCGTAGTCAGGGGGTGGGGTGAAAAACTGTTTTTT. Translated: CASSVVRGWGEKLFF.

CDR3 bases: TGTGCCAGCAGCTTAAACAGGGAATACGAGCAGTACGTC. Its translation: CASSLNREYEQYV. The chain recombines TRBV11-2 with TRBJ2-7; maybe TRBD1 (6 bases). The CDR3 loop spans 13 amino acids. V gave up 2 bases and J gave up 4 bases, with 9 bases separating them. Germline V gene sequence: CDR1 SGHAT, CDR2 FQNNGV.